These 21 T cell receptor beta chains originate from one sample sequenced in a study of T-cell reconstitution after alpha-beta-depleted transplantation in children (dated by TCRdb to about 2016). In light of the paper, this sample's treatment or condition label describes: allogeneic hematopoietic cell transplantation with graft depleted of TCRalphabeta T cells and CD19 B cells. The protocol used for the library was PCR. Sequencing used an Illumina HiSeq 2500. TCR library preparation used molecular barcoding, with unique molecular identifiers applied to normalize quantification of the TCRbeta repertoire. Through fastp at Q25 and MiXCR, TCRdb rebuilt clones from the public reads, retaining in-frame beta chains. Rows merge per CDR3 protein into single entries with the most common DNA and genes. The sample contains over 100,000 distinct CDR3 sequences, around 10% of them found a single time. The top ten hold under 35% of the sample.

The material sequenced was PBMCs, taken before TCRalphabeta/CD19-depleted stem cell transplant. Every receptor here comes from a boy under 10 years old with acute lymphoblastic leukemia, due to receive a stem cell transplant.

This clonotype was counted at least ten times. CDR3 nucleotides: TGCGCCAGCAGCCGTGGTGGGGCATGGGGTTACAATGAGCAGTTCTTC. It yields the protein CASSRGGAWGYNEQFF. The genes are TRBV5-1 and TRBJ2-1; D might be TRBD1 (5 bases). The V end lost 4 bases, the J end lost 4 bases, and 18 bases lay between the germline ends. The CDR3 length is 16 residues. Germline loops: CDR1 SGHRS, CDR2 YFSETQ.

The genes are TRBV3-1 and TRBJ1-5, with D maybe TRBD1 (6 bases). The CDR3 spans 18 residues. Germline V gene data show CDR1 as LGHDT and CDR2 as YNNKEL (reference sequence). The CDR3 here is CTCSLASRGLNSNQPQHF. The DNA for the CDR3 is TGTACCTGCAGTTTAGCCAGTCGGGGGCTGAATAGCAATCAGCCCCAGCATTTT.

This clonotype was found many times. The V and J genes are TRBV4-1 and TRBJ2-1; D might be TRBD1 or TRBD2, each matching 5 bases. Trimming removed 3 bases from V and 9 bases from J, with 15 bases in between. This CDR3 is built from 14 residues. The germline V gene has CDR1 MGHRA and CDR2 YSYEKL. The chain's CDR3 is CASSHSEGDGEQFF. CDR3 DNA sequence: TGCGCCAGCAGCCACTCGGAAGGGGACGGTGAGCAGTTCTTC.

This clonotype was seen a few times. The chain combines TRBV11-2 with TRBJ2-2; D gene unclear. V was clipped by 5 bases and J by 5 bases, with 9 bases between them. CDR3 length equals 13 residues. Looked up from germline, CDR1 is SGHAT and CDR2 is FQNNGV. The CDR3 loop is CASSLKETGELFF. The CDR3 nucleotides are TGTGCCAGCAGCCTCAAGGAAACCGGGGAGCTGTTTTTT. Supplemented by reference TRBV11-2 and TRBJ2-2, the full variable domain reads EAGVAQSPRYKIIEKRQSVAFWCNPISGHATLYWYQQILGQGPKLLIQFQNNGVVDDSQLPKDRFSAERLKGVDSTLKIQPAKLEDSAVYLCASSLKETGELFFGEGSRLTVL.

This clonotype was observed at least ten times. A read error is possible here, since a much larger clone lies one base away. The genes are TRBV27 and TRBJ2-1, with 8 nucleotides matching TRBD2. Germline assignment: CDR1 MNHEY and CDR2 SMNVEV (reference sequence). The CDR3 runs 16 residues. CDR3 coding DNA: TGTGCCAGCAGTTCCTGGACTAGCAGCTCCTACAATGAGCATTTCTTC. Translation: CASSSWTSSSYNEHFF.

V gene TRBV3-1 combines with J gene TRBJ2-1, with D tentatively TRBD2 (5 bases). The CDR3 has 14 residues. Trimming stripped 3 bases from V and 5 bases from J, with 11 bases between. Per germline, CDR1 LGHDT and CDR2 YNNKEL (reference sequence). DNA of the CDR3: TGTGCCAGCAGCCATCGTTCCGGGAACAATGAGCAGTTCTTC. Translating it yields CASSHRSGNNEQFF.

This clonotype turned up a few times. The V gene is TRBV5-1, the J gene TRBJ2-7, with unresolved D. CDR3 length equals 14 residues. Germline V gives CDR1 SGHRS, CDR2 YFSETQ. Trimming removed 0 bases from V and 4 bases from J, with 11 bases in between. The CDR3 sequence is CASSLVSVSYEQYF. CDR3 DNA: TGCGCCAGCAGCTTGGTGTCGGTGAGTTACGAGCAGTACTTC.

This clonotype was seen only a few times. V gene TRBV6-1 combines with J gene TRBJ2-7; 7 bases agree with TRBD2. The germline gives CDR1 MNHNS, CDR2 SASEGT. V gave up 2 bases and J gave up 0 bases; unmatched junction bases: 4. The CDR3 loop spans 15 amino acids. CDR3 sequence: CASSEWGGNSYEQYF. The CDR3 nucleotides read TGTGCCAGCAGTGAATGGGGGGGGAACTCCTACGAGCAGTACTTC.

This clonotype was counted once. This chain connects TRBV5-1 to TRBJ2-1, with D perhaps matching TRBD2 (5 bases). Germline CDR1 and CDR2: SGHRS and YFSETQ. Trimming cost V 4 bases and J 3 bases, with 11 bases left between them. There are 14 residues in the CDR3. CDR3 sequence: CASSLGDLYNEQFF. The CDR3 DNA reads as TGCGCCAGCAGCCTGGGAGACCTCTACAATGAGCAGTTCTTC.

This clonotype occurred many times. The rearrangement joins TRBV5-1 to TRBJ1-1; D unclear. V was shortened by 3 bases and J by 2 bases, with 8 bases between the two germline ends. The CDR3 loop spans 13 amino acids. Germline CDR1 SGHRS, CDR2 YFSETQ. CDR3: CASSSFVNTEAFF. The DNA of the CDR3 is TGCGCCAGCAGCTCCTTTGTAAACACTGAAGCTTTCTTT.

The chain joins TRBV18 to TRBJ2-7; 8 nucleotides align to TRBD1. The CDR3 runs to 15 residues. The V and J ends lost 3 bases and 3 bases, in that order; junction bases with no gene match: 7. The germline V gene encodes CDR1 KGHSH and CDR2 LQKENI. The CDR3 region is CASSPRAGGRYEQYF. CDR3 DNA: TGTGCCAGCTCACCGAGGGCAGGGGGCCGCTACGAGCAGTACTTC. Together with reference TRBV18 and TRBJ2-7, the CDR3 gives the full variable domain: NAGVMQNPRHLVRRRGQEARLRCSPMKGHSHVYWYRQLPEEGLKFMVYLQKENIIDESGMPKERFSAEFPKEGPSILRIQQVVRGDSAAYFCASSPRAGGRYEQYFGPGTRLTVT.

This clonotype was found a few times. The J gene is TRBJ2-1, the V gene TRBV5-5; no definite D call. This CDR3 comprises 14 residues. Trimming shortened V by 5 bases and J by 0 bases, and 9 bases separated the two germline ends. CDR1 and CDR2 from the germline V gene are SGHKS and YYEKEE (reference sequence). The CDR3 region has the DNA TGTGCCAGCAGACTGCAGACCTCCTACAATGAGCAGTTCTTC. This codes for CASRLQTSYNEQFF. Complete variable domain (other parts from reference TRBV5-5 and TRBJ2-1): DAGVTQSPTHLIKTRGQQVTLRCSPISGHKSVSWYQQVLGQGPQFIFQYYEKEERGRGNFPDRFSARQFPNYSSELNVNALLLGDSALYLCASRLQTSYNEQFFGPGTRLTVL.

This clonotype has only one observation. The rearrangement uses TRBV27 and TRBJ2-7, with 10 nucleotides matching TRBD2. This CDR3 comprises 15 residues. Unmatched junction bases numbered 5, after V lost 4 bases and J lost 2 bases. Germline assignment: CDR1 MNHEY and CDR2 SMNVEV (reference sequence). The CDR3 loop is CASSSGLARPYEQYF. CDR3 nucleotides: TGTGCCAGCAGTTCGGGACTAGCGCGACCCTACGAGCAGTACTTC.

This clonotype was counted a few times. The V gene is TRBV20-1, the J gene TRBJ2-3; the match to TRBD2 covers 8 bases. V lost 0 bases, J lost 2 bases, and 4 bases stayed unmatched. The CDR3 extends over 15 amino acids. The germline V gene encodes CDR1 DFQATT and CDR2 SNEGSKA (reference sequence). The CDR3 region has the DNA TGCAGTGCTAGAGATCCCGGGAGGGCCACAGATACGCAGTATTTT. This gives the protein CSARDPGRATDTQYF.

This chain links TRBV10-2 with TRBJ2-7, with 12 positions matching TRBD2. With 5 bases clipped from V and 9 bases from J, the junction kept 11 bases outside the gene matches. This CDR3 is 15 amino acids long. Per germline, CDR1 WSHSY and CDR2 SAAADI. Written as DNA, the CDR3 is TGCGCCAGCAGTCCTTCCGGACTAGCGGGAACGGGGCAGTACTTC. It specifies CASSPSGLAGTGQYF.

This clonotype was seen only a few times. The chain carries TRBV19 and TRBJ1-1; D not certain. Germline V gives CDR1 LNHDA, CDR2 SQIVND (reference sequence). The CDR3 runs to 12 residues. Between the trimmed V and J ends, which lost 7 bases and 1 base, there was a span of 7 bases. The CDR3 reads CASTGWNTEAFF. CDR3 sequence (DNA): TGTGCCAGTACGGGGTGGAACACTGAAGCTTTCTTT. Complete variable domain (other parts from reference TRBV19 and TRBJ1-1): DGGITQSPKYLFRKEGQNVTLSCEQNLNHDAMYWYRQDPGQGLRLIYYSQIVNDFQKGDIAEGYSVSREKKESFPLTVTSAQKNPTAFYLCASTGWNTEAFFGQGTRLTVV.

This clonotype was seen at least ten times. The chain has TRBV10-3 and TRBJ2-7; D is ambiguous. Trimming removed 0 bases at V and 4 bases at J, with 4 bases between. The CDR3 contains 12 residues. Germline V lookup: CDR1 ENHRY, CDR2 SYGVKD. The CDR3 DNA follows: TGTGCCATCAGTGAGTCGAGATACGAGCAGTACTTC. Translated: CAISESRYEQYF.

To note about this clonotype: The junction departs from the called germline gene at one end, perhaps through a read error. The rearrangement uses TRBV7-9 and TRBJ2-1; 7 positions match TRBD2. Per germline, CDR1 SEHNR and CDR2 FQNEAQ (reference sequence). The CDR3 is made up of 14 amino acids. CDR3: CAISPWGGYNEQFF. The CDR3 DNA reads as TGTGCCATCAGCCCCTGGGGGGGCTACAATGAGCAGTTCTTC.

This clonotype appeared a few times. The gene calls are TRBV24-1 and TRBJ2-1; D unclear. The germline V and J ends were trimmed by 2 bases and 10 bases, with 8 bases remaining between them. Germline V gene lookup returns CDR1 KGHDR and CDR2 SFDVKD. The CDR3 has 12 amino acids. CDR3 sequence: CATSDSRGEQFF. The CDR3 region has the DNA TGTGCCACCAGTGATTCCCGAGGCGAGCAGTTCTTC.

This clonotype has more than one count but fewer than ten. The chain links TRBV7-9 to TRBJ2-1, with a weak D call TRBD2 (5 bases). The CDR3 contains 15 residues. The V gene lost 4 bases and the J gene lost 0 bases, with 10 bases spanning the gap. Per the germline V gene, CDR1 is SEHNR and CDR2 is FQNEAQ (reference sequence). The CDR3 is CASSYPGSSYNEQFF. The CDR3 DNA reads as TGTGCCAGCAGCTATCCGGGGAGCTCCTACAATGAGCAGTTCTTC.

V usage is TRBV24-1 and J usage is TRBJ2-7; TRBD1 matches 7 bases. Germline lookup yields CDR1 KGHDR and CDR2 SFDVKD. The CDR3 is 16 residues long. V shed 5 bases and J 2 bases; nucleotides not matched to a gene: 11. CDR3 sequence reads: CATSVNDRDLTYEQYF. In nucleotides, the CDR3 is TGTGCCACCAGTGTGAACGACAGGGACCTAACCTACGAGCAGTACTTC.